This T cell receptor (beta chain) was observed in a study of blood T cell repertoires in COVID-19. Overall study: PBMCs, B-cell-depleted T cells, or T cells were the source of the cDNA or gDNA that made up the material.

This CDR3 is 15 amino acids long. The V end lost 0 bases, the J end lost 0 bases, and 8 bases lay between the germline ends. Looked up from germline, CDR1 is SEHNR and CDR2 is FQNEAQ (reference sequence). Participants' reported clinical history set cohort assignment. Study processing details: The assay estimated nucleated cells by amplifying reference gene primers. Measured with immunoSEQ multiplex PCR; TCRdb has only the in-frame clones, and not every one. The V and J calls and clone size are taken from that table; D and trimming were inferred from the DNA. The sample includes about 240,000 clones, about 90% seen only once; the top ten take about 3.5%.

The sequencing input was PBMCs or T cells enriched from blood (not recorded which). The sequence derives from a woman aged 35 to 49 with acute COVID-19. The chain employs TRBV7-9 and TRBJ1-1; D is ambiguous. CDR3 sequence (DNA): TGTGCCAGCAGCTTAGCAAGAGCCATGAACACTGAAGCTTTCTTT. Its translation: CASSLARAMNTEAFF.